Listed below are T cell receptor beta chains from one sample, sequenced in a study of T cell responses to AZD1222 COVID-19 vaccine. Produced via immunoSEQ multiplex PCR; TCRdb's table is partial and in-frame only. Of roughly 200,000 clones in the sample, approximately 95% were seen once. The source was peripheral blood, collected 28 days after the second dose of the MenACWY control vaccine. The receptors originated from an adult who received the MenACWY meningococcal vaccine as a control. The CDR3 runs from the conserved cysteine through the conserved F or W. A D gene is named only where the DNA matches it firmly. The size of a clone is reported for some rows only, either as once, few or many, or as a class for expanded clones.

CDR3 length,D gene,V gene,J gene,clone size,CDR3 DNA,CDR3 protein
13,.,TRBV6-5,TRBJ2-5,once,TGTGCCAGCACCGGGACCGCTCAAGAGACCCAGTACTTC,CASTGTAQETQYF
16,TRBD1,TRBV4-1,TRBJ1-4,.,TGCGCCAGCAGCCAAGAGCCGGGACAGGGTGCCGAAAAACTGTTTTTT,CASSQEPGQGAEKLFF
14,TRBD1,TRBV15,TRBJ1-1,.,TGTGCCACCAGCGCACAGGGACAGATCACTGAAGCTTTCTTT,CATSAQGQITEAFF
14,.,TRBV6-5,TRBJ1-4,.,TGTGCCAGCAGTAAACTCGGGGGAGGTGAAAAACTGTTTTTT,CASSKLGGGEKLFF
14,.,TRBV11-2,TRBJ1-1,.,TGTGCCAGCACCTTTACTCGAGGGGGGACTGAAGCTTTCTTT,CASTFTRGGTEAFF
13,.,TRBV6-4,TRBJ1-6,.,TGTGCCAGCAGTGAAGATAGGGATTCACCCCTCCACTTT,CASSEDRDSPLHF
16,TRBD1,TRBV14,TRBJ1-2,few,TGTGCCAGCAGCCAGAGGACAGGGGACCCCTTCCAGGGCTACACCTTC,CASSQRTGDPFQGYTF
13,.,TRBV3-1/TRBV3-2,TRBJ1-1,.,TGTGCCAGCAGCCGAGGGGTGGGCACTGAAGCTTTCTTT,CASSRGVGTEAFF
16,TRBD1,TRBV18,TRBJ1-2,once,TGTGCCAGCTCACCATCCGGGACAGGGTCGGACTATGGCTACACCTTC,CASSPSGTGSDYGYTF
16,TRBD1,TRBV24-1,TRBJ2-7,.,TGTGCCACCAGTGATCCGACAGGGAAAAGAGTATCCGAGCAGTACTTC,CATSDPTGKRVSEQYF
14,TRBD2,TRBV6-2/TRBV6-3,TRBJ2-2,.,TGTGCCAGCAGTTATTATAGCGGGTCCGGGGAGCTGTTTTTT,CASSYYSGSGELFF
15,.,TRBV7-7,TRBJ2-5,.,TGTGCTAGCAGCCCGGGCCGGGGGATCCAAGAGACCCAGTACTTC,CASSPGRGIQETQYF
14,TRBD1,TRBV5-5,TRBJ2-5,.,TGTGCCAGCAGCTTGACAGGGGGGCAAGAGACCCAGTACTTC,CASSLTGGQETQYF
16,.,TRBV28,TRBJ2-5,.,TGTGCCAGCAGTTTAGAGGGAGTGAGGGTCCAAGAGACCCAGTACTTC,CASSLEGVRVQETQYF
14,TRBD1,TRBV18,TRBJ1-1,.,TGTGCCAGCTCACCTGACAGGGGCTTAACTGAAGCTTTCTTT,CASSPDRGLTEAFF
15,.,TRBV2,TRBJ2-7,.,TGTGCCAGTTTACGAGGACAGAGAAGCTCCTACGAGCAGTACTTC,CASLRGQRSSYEQYF
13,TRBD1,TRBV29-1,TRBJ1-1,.,TGCAGCGCCCGGGACAGGCAGGACACTGAAGCTTTCTTT,CSARDRQDTEAFF
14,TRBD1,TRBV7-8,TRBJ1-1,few,TGTGCCAGCAGCTTAGCGCAGGGGGCGGCTGAAGCTTTCTTT,CASSLAQGAAEAFF
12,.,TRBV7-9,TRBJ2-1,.,TGTGCCAGCAGCTTAGTCTACAATGAGCAGTTCTTC,CASSLVYNEQFF
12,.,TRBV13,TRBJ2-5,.,TGTGCCAGCAGCTTAGTACGAGAGACCCAGTACTTC,CASSLVRETQYF